This T cell receptor beta chain is from a study of post-analysis software for immune sequencing data. Study-level points and caveats: When patients were compared with controls, about five TRBV segments were more frequent, TRBV5-6, TRBV5-1 and TRBV20-1 among them. Comparison with controls showed significantly lower normalized Chao1 diversity in multiple sclerosis patients.

To note about this clonotype: Antigen unknown.

Unique molecular identifiers were carried by the TCR beta cDNA libraries. Input populations of roughly 1 to 11 million T cells gave rise to approximately 500,000 cDNA molecules. TCRdb reprocessed the PCR reads via MiXCR and lists one record per CDR3 protein. This repertoire shows 750,000 to 950,000 distinct CDR3 sequences, 53% found once; its top ten account for approximately 4.4%. Germline V lookup: CDR1 MNHEY, CDR2 SMNVEV (reference sequence). Trimming took 6 bases from V and 4 from J, leaving 15 bases between them. The CDR3 runs 14 residues. Sequenced input: blood. The source is a girl aged 5 to 17 with multiple sclerosis. The J gene is TRBJ1-2, the V gene TRBV27, with TRBD1 as a possible D gene (5 bases). The CDR3 loop is CASSRTGPPYGYTF. In nucleotides, the CDR3 is TGTGCCAGCAGCCGTACAGGACCACCCTATGGCTACACCTTC.